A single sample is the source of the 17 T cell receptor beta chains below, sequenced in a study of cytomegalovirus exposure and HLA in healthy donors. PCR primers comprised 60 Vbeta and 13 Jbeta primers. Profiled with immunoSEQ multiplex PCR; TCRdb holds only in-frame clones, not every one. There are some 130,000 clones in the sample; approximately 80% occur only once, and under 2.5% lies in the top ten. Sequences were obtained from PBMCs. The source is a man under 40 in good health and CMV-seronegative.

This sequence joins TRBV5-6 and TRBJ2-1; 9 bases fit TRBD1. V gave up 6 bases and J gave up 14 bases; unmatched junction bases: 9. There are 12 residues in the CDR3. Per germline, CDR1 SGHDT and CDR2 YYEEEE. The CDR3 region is CASIDSDRGEFF. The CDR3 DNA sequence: TGTGCCAGCATCGATTCGGACAGGGGTGAGTTCTTC.

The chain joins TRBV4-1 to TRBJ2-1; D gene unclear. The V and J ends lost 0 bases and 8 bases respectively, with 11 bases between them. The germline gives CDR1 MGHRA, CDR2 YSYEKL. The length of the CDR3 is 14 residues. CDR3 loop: CASSQESLRHEQFF. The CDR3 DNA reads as TGCGCCAGCAGCCAAGAGTCATTGCGGCATGAGCAGTTCTTC.

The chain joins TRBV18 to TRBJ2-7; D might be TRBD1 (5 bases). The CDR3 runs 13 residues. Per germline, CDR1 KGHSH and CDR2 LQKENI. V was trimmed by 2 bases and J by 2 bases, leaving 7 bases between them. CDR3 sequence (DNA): TGTGCCAGCTCACCAAAGGGGCCCTACGAGCAGTACTTC. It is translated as CASSPKGPYEQYF.

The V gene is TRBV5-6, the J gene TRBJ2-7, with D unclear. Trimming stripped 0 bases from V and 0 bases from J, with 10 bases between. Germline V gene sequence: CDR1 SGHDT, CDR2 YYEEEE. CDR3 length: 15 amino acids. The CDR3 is CASSLGGPPSYEQYF. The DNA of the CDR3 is TGTGCCAGCAGCTTGGGCGGCCCACCCTCCTACGAGCAGTACTTC.

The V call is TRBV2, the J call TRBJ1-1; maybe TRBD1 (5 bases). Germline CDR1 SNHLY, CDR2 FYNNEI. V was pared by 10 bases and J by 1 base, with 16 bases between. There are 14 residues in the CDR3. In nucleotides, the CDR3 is TGTGCCACCACCGGGGGGATAGAGAACACTGAAGCTTTCTTT. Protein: CATTGGIENTEAFF. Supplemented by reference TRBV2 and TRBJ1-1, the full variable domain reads EPEVTQTPSHQVTQMGQEVILRCVPISNHLYFYWYRQILGQKVEFLVSFYNNEISEKSEIFDDQFSVERPDGSNFTLKIRSTKLEDSAMYFCATTGGIENTEAFFGQGTRLTVV.

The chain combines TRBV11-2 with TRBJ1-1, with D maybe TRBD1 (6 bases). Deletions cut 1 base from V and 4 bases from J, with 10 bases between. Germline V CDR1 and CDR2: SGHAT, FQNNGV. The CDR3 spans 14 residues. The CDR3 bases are TGTGCCAGCAGCTTAGGTGGGGGCCGCACTGAAGCTTTCTTT. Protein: CASSLGGGRTEAFF.

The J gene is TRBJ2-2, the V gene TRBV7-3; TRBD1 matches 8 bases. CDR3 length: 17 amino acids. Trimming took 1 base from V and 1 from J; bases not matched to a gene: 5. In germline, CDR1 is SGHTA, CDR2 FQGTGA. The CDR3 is CASSLIFGTGNTGELFF. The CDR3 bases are TGTGCCAGCAGCTTAATCTTTGGGACAGGGAACACCGGGGAGCTGTTTTTT.

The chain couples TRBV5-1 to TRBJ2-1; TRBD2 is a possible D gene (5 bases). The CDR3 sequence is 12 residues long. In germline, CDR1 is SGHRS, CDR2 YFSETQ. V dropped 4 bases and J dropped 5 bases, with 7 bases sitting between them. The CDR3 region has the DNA TGCGCCAGCAGCGGGAGCGACAATGAGCAGTTCTTC. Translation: CASSGSDNEQFF.

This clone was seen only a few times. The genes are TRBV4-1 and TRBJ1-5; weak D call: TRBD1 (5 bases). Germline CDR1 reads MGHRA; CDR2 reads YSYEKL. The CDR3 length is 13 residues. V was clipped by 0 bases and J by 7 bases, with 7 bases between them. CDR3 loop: CASSQEGVQPQHF. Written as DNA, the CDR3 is TGCGCCAGCAGCCAAGAAGGGGTGCAGCCCCAGCATTTT.

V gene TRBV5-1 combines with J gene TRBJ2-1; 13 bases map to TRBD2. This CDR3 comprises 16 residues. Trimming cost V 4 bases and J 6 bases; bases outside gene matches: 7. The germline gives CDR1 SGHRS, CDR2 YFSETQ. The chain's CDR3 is CASSIKLAGGSNEQFF. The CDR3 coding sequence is TGCGCCAGCAGCATAAAACTAGCGGGAGGGTCCAATGAGCAGTTCTTC.

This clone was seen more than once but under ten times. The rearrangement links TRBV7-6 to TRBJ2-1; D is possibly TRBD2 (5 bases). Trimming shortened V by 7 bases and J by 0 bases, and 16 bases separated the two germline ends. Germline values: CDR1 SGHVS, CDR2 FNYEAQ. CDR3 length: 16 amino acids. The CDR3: CASTDGVSSSYNEQFF. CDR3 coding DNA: TGTGCCAGCACCGACGGGGTCAGTAGCTCCTACAATGAGCAGTTCTTC.

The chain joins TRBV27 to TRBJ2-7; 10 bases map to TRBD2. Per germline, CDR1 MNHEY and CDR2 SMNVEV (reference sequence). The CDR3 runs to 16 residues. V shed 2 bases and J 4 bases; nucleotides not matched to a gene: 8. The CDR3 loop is CASSLKAGGLRYEQYF. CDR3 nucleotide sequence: TGTGCCAGCAGTTTAAAAGCGGGAGGGCTTCGTTACGAGCAGTACTTC.

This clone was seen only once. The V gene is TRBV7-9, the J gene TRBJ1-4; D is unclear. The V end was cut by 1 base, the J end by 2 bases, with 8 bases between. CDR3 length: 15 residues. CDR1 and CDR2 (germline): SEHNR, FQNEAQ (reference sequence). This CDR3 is CASSLGFGTNEKLFF. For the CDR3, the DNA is TGTGCCAGCAGCTTAGGGTTCGGTACTAATGAAAAACTGTTTTTT.

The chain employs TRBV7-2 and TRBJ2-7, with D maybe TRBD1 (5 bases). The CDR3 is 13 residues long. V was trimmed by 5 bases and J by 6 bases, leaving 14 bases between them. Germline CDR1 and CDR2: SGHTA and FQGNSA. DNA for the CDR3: TGTGCCAGCAGCGTTTCAGCAGGGTCCGAGCAGTACTTC. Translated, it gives CASSVSAGSEQYF.

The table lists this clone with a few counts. The CDR3 loop reads CASSPGGTSGRLNEQFF. The DNA for the CDR3 is TGTGCCAGCAGCCCGGGAGGGACTAGCGGGAGACTTAATGAGCAGTTCTTC. This chain links TRBV5-6 with TRBJ2-1; 14 bases match TRBD2. Losses at the gene ends were 4 bases for V and 7 bases for J; bases not matched to a gene: 10. The CDR3 is 17 amino acids. Germline-derived CDR1 and CDR2 are SGHDT and YYEEEE.

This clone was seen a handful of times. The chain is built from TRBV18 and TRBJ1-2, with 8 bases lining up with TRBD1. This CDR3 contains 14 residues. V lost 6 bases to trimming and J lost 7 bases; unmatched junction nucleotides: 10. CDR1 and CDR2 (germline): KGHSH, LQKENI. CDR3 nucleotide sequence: TGTGCCAGCTCGCCGGATGAACAGGGGGGTGGCTACACCTTC. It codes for CASSPDEQGGGYTF.

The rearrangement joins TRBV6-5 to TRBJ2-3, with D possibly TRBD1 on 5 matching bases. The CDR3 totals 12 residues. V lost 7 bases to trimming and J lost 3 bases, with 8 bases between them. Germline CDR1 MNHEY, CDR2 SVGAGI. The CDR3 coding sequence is TGTGCCAGCAAAGGGGTGACAGATACGCAGTATTTT. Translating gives CASKGVTDTQYF.